This TCR beta chain is from a study of CD8+ T cells in alopecia areata. Reverse transcription of extracted RNA yielded cDNA, which provided the sequencing template. Measured with immunoSEQ multiplex PCR; TCRdb has only the in-frame clones, and not every one. The sample has about 170,000 clones, about 54% seen once; the top ten hold more than 15%. Study-wide results and limits: Numerous clones, expanded in lesions, remained in scalp and blood during tofacitinib. Higher clonality and more expanded CD8+ clones appeared in lesional than normal scalp.

This clone was recorded only once. Its target is unknown. Treatment: oral pan-JAK inhibitor, 5-10 mg twice daily. Germline values: CDR1 GTSNPN, CDR2 SVGIG (reference sequence). This CDR3 spans 15 amino acids. The V end lost 1 base, the J end lost 4 bases, and 17 bases lay between the germline ends. The TCR was taken from a human donor with alopecia areata. This chain uses TRBV30 with TRBJ2-7; D remains unclear. The material was CD4+ T cells sorted from blood, obtained at roughly week 58, from a patient treated with tofacitinib. In DNA form, the CDR3 reads TGTGCCTGGAGTGGGGTACCCGGGCCTGGATACGAGCAGTACTTC. It encodes CAWSGVPGPGYEQYF.